There are many counts of the clone carrying this TCR beta chain. What it recognizes is unknown. MiXCR, run by TCRdb on the RACE reads, gives a single entry per CDR3 protein. The sample yields approximately 370,000 distinct CDR3 sequences, around 5.5% seen once. Described time point: pre-sensitization, week 0. As for treatment: therapeutic diphenylcyclopropenone sensitization with weekly scalp DPC. The record originates from a study of human T cells and chemical hapten exposure. Study results and caveats: Once DPC sensitization occurred, TCRs above 1 in 1000 frequency showed no change. As the donors had alopecia, their immune response may differ from healthy people's.

The CDR3 covers 15 residues. V was trimmed by 5 bases and J by 0 bases, leaving 11 bases between them. The sample was whole blood, taken in connection with sensitization to the hapten diphenylcyclopropenone (DPC). The chain uses TRBV12-3 or TRBV12-4 and TRBJ1-5; D is uncertain. This clonotype originated in a woman aged 18-29 years with alopecia areata. Some clones in this sample may be carry-over from other donors' samples. This CDR3 is CASSLSQSSNQPQHF. The DNA of the CDR3 is TGTGCCAGCAGTCTCAGTCAAAGTAGCAATCAGCCCCAGCATTTT.